These T cell receptor beta chains were read from a single sample in a study of CD8 T cells in ankylosing spondylitis. TCRdb ran MiXCR on the 5' RACE reads and lists one entry per CDR3 protein. The data hold a few hundred thousand distinct CDR3 sequences, with around 17% observed a single time. The sample consisted of blood, either unsorted or a sorted T cell fraction (not recorded which). These receptors all come from a male donor with ankylosing spondylitis. CDR3s include the opening cysteine and the closing phenylalanine or tryptophan. Fields, in order: clone size, V gene, CDR3 protein. The size entry is marked missing in some rows and otherwise reads once, few, many or a size class.

>many|TRBV27
CASSLWPGGGELFF
>.|TRBV19
CASSIAPGWDTGELFF
>.|TRBV30
CAWRSVSYNEQFF
>few|TRBV9
CASSVGTYGNTEAFF
>.|TRBV9
CASSPSPGGRSYEQYF
>many|TRBV12-3/TRBV12-4
CASSLWLAGEDTQYF
>many|TRBV10-3
CAISETGVGNGNTEAFF
>few|TRBV29-1
CSVGQTDYGYTF
>.|TRBV4-2
CASSQPSSGTYEQYF
>few|TRBV30
CACDRDTNQPQHF